The rows below give T cell receptor beta chains drawn from one sample of a study of cytomegalovirus exposure and HLA in healthy donors. Profiling relied on immunoSEQ multiplex PCR, and the TCRdb table lists in-frame clones only, not all of them. Of 150,000 to 200,000 clones listed, over 75% were seen once; the top ten hold roughly 2%. The specimen sequenced was PBMCs. These receptors were taken from a human donor in good health. Both conserved end residues are part of each CDR3. Not every row has a clone size; where given, it reads once, few, many or a size class.

abundance	j_gene	v_gene	CDR3aa
NA	TRBJ1-2	TRBV2	CASGGGDYGYTF
NA	TRBJ1-5	TRBV7-2	CASSLGQGRGNQPQHF
NA	TRBJ1-3	TRBV7-2	CASSRDSSGNTIYF
NA	TRBJ2-5	TRBV7-7	CASSPGDRGYQETQYF
NA	TRBJ2-5	TRBV7-9	CASSQRTSGVWETQYF
NA	TRBJ2-2	TRBV7-6	CASSDTGGGLRYTGELFF
NA	TRBJ1-3	TRBV6-1	CASSGDRGFGNTIYF
NA	TRBJ2-7	TRBV6-1	CASSPIASGSYEQYF
NA	TRBJ1-1	TRBV2	CASRGGRREAFF
NA	TRBJ1-1	TRBV10-1	CASSYQRVEAFF
NA	TRBJ1-6	TRBV7-9	CASSLLDRGDNSPLHF
NA	TRBJ1-2	TRBV7-9	CSSSFGDGGADYGYTF
few	TRBJ2-1	TRBV19	CASSGGGDYNEQFF
once	TRBJ1-3	TRBV15	CATSRDRGSGNTIYF
NA	TRBJ1-5	TRBV5-1	CASSSGQPSQPQHF
NA	TRBJ1-4	TRBV5-1	CASSLTGDEKLFF
NA	TRBJ2-7	TRBV28	CASSSPTGSLHEQYF
NA	TRBJ1-1	TRBV11-3	CASSPSQGASEAFF
NA	TRBJ1-2	TRBV19	CASSIEIPIEPYGYTF
NA	TRBJ2-3	TRBV6-6	CATSLTPVTDTQYF
NA	TRBJ2-7	TRBV5-1	CASSPTGATLGEQYF
NA	TRBJ1-4	TRBV4-1	CASSQNSGTARGKLFF
few	TRBJ1-2	TRBV7-9	CASSSAGAYGYTF
NA	TRBJ2-1	TRBV28	CASRSGTGYNEQFF
NA	TRBJ2-1	TRBV19	CASRGLARVEQFF
NA	TRBJ2-7	TRBV27	CASRSTGGGGYEQYF
NA	TRBJ2-7	TRBV10-3	CAAVGGLAGGEQYF
NA	TRBJ2-5	TRBV6-1	CASRADRVIQETQYF
NA	TRBJ2-7	TRBV4-1	CASSHKFRDSYEQYF
NA	TRBJ2-7	TRBV21-1	CASRWHEQYF
NA	TRBJ2-7	TRBV18	CASSPQGGDEQYF